Listed here are 5 T cell receptor beta chains from one sample, sequenced in a study of OX40 agonist ivuxolimab in advanced cancers. Repertoires were generated with immunoSEQ multiplex PCR, while TCRdb's copy carries only in-frame clones and drops some. The sample gives 100,000 or so clones, 91% of which show up once; about 0.49% is in the top ten. Sequenced here: CD4+ or CD8+ T cells sorted from blood, sampled in a trial of the OX40 agonist ivuxolimab. All receptors come from an adult with an advanced solid tumor such as melanoma, head and neck, liver or kidney cancer.

The chain carries TRBV29-1 and TRBJ2-1, with 12 bases matching TRBD2. The V segment lost 7 bases and the J segment 8 bases; nucleotides outside the gene matches: 9. Looked up from germline, CDR1 is SQVTM and CDR2 is ANQGSEA. This CDR3 is 14 amino acids long. In nucleotides, the CDR3 is TGCAGCGGAACCCGGACTAGCGGGACCGATGAGCAGTTCTTC. Its protein is CSGTRTSGTDEQFF.

This clone was recorded only once. This chain connects TRBV4-2 to TRBJ1-4; the D gene is possibly TRBD1 (5 bases). V lost 8 bases, J lost 4 bases, and 17 bases lay in between. Germline-derived CDR1 and CDR2 are LGHNA and YNFKEQ. The CDR3 is made up of 15 amino acids. CDR3 nucleotides: TGTGCCAGCGGAAAAACAGGAGGGCTTAATGAAAAACTGTTTTTT. Protein product: CASGKTGGLNEKLFF.

The chain links TRBV28 to TRBJ1-2; no firm D call. Per germline, CDR1 MDHEN and CDR2 SYDVKM. This CDR3 spans 12 amino acids. V was cut by 7 bases and J by 4 bases, with 10 bases left in between. Here the CDR3 DNA reads TGTGCCAGCAATGATGGCCCCTATGGCTACACCTTC. Its protein product is CASNDGPYGYTF.

The rearrangement links TRBV2 to TRBJ2-7; D might be TRBD2 (6 bases). CDR3 length: 13 residues. Germline values: CDR1 SNHLY, CDR2 FYNNEI. Trimming pared 7 bases from V and 3 bases from J, leaving 13 bases between. CDR3 DNA: TGTGCCAGCAAGGCGGGACTGAACTACGAGCAGTACTTC. Translation: CASKAGLNYEQYF.

The J gene is TRBJ2-4, the V gene TRBV15, with D possibly matching TRBD2 (6 bases). V was cut by 4 bases and J by 1 base, with 20 bases left in between. CDR3 length equals 18 residues. CDR1 is LNHNV, CDR2 YYDKDF, per germline (reference sequence). The chain's CDR3 is CATSTSGLANSAKNIQYF. The CDR3 region has the DNA TGTGCCACCAGCACCAGCGGGCTGGCTAACTCCGCCAAAAACATTCAGTACTTC.